The 12 T cell receptor beta chains presented below share a single source sample, sequenced in a study of T cell clonality in common variable immunodeficiency. Profiled with immunoSEQ multiplex PCR; TCRdb holds only in-frame clones, not every one. The specimen has around 40,000 clones, none found just once. Sequencing input: peripheral blood mononuclear cells. Receptors were obtained from a person aged 18-69 years in good health.

This clone was counted many times. The read ends 3 residues early relative to the CDR3; the germline J gene fills the gap. The chain is built from TRBV7-9 and TRBJ1-5; 7 bases are a match to TRBD1. Germline values: CDR1 SEHNR, CDR2 FQNEAQ (reference sequence). V trimming: 6 bases; J trimming: 4 bases; junction bases outside the gene matches: 3. The CDR3 totals 13 residues. The chain's CDR3 is CASSPGGNQPQHF. CDR3 bases read: TGTGCCAGCAGTCCAGGGGGTAATCAGCCC.

By frequency in the sample, this clone is medium-sized (0.01 to 0.1%). The CDR3 end is not reached by the read, which stops 3 residues before it; the germline J gene fills it in. The chain has TRBV5-4 and TRBJ2-6, with a possible D match to TRBD1 (9 bases). The CDR3 contains 16 residues. Germline V CDR1 and CDR2: SGHNT, YYREEE (reference sequence). V was pared by 5 bases and J by 3 bases, with 15 bases between. The CDR3 bases that were read are TGTGCCAGCAGGGGACAGGGACTAGTTGGGGCCAACGTC. Translation: CASRGQGLVGANV. The whole CDR3 sequence reads CASRGQGLVGANVLTF. The full variable domain, completed using reference TRBV5-4 and TRBJ2-6, is ETGVTQSPTHLIKTRGQQVTLRCSSQSGHNTVSWYQQALGQGPQFIFQYYREEENGRGNFPPRFSGLQFPNYSSELNVNALELDDSALYLCASRGQGLVGANVLTFGAGSRLTVL.

This clone has ten or more counts. Compared with germline, one end of the junction differs, possibly owing to a read error. The sequenced fragment ends 3 residues before the CDR3 boundary, so the rest is inferred from the germline J gene. The rearrangement joins TRBV6-1 to TRBJ2-6, with no clear D. The germline gives CDR1 MNHNS, CDR2 SASEGT. The CDR3 length is 15 residues. The CDR3 loop is CASREGYSGANVLTF. The DNA read from the CDR3 is TGTGCCAGCAGAGAAGGTTACTCTGGGGCCAACGTC.

This clone was counted at least ten times. The read is 3 residues too short to cover the CDR3 end, so that end is filled in from the germline J gene. The rearrangement joins TRBV7-2 to TRBJ1-5; D ambiguous. Germline values: CDR1 SGHTA, CDR2 FQGNSA. The V end lost 5 bases, the J end lost 9 bases, and 11 bases lay between the germline ends. This CDR3 has 12 residues. Here the CDR3 reads CASSQDMSPQHF. The CDR3 DNA, read in part, is TGTGCCAGCAGCCAAGACATGTCGCCC.

The table lists this clone with many counts. The missing CDR3 end, 3 residues past where the read stops, is filled in from the germline J gene. The genes are TRBV29-1 and TRBJ2-7; D perhaps matches TRBD1 (5 bases). From germline, CDR1 is SQVTM and CDR2 ANQGSEA. The CDR3 sequence is 14 residues long. Trimming stripped 0 bases from V and 4 bases from J, with 13 bases between. The CDR3 DNA, read in part, is TGCAGCGTTGAAGACCCGGCAGGGTCGTACGAG. Protein: CSVEDPAGSYE. The CDR3 reads in full as CSVEDPAGSYEQYF.

In this sample, this clone turned up many times. With the read ending 3 residues before the CDR3 end, the germline J gene is used to fill in that end. The chain employs TRBV30 and TRBJ2-1; TRBD1 might be the D (6 bases). This CDR3 is 17 amino acids long. Trimming shortened V by 3 bases and J by 1 base, and 19 bases separated the two germline ends. The germline gives CDR1 GTSNPN, CDR2 SVGIG (reference sequence). Partial CDR3 DNA: TGTGCCTGGAGATATTCCCGGGGACACGATTCCTACAATGAG. The encoded protein is CAWRYSRGHDSYNE. The whole CDR3 is CAWRYSRGHDSYNEQFF. The full variable domain, rest sourced from reference TRBV30 and TRBJ2-1, is SQTIHQWPATLVQPVGSPLSLECTVEGTSNPNLYWYRQAAGRGLQLLFYSVGIGQISSEVPQNLSASRPQDRQFILSSKKLLLSDSGFYLCAWRYSRGHDSYNEQFFGPGTRLTVL.

This clone was detected many times. The CDR3 goes on 3 residues after the read ends, and that part is filled in from the germline J gene. The chain carries TRBV10-3 and TRBJ1-3, with D perhaps matching TRBD1 (6 bases). V was clipped by 3 bases and J by 3 bases, with 6 bases between them. The CDR3 runs to 13 residues. In germline, CDR1 is ENHRY, CDR2 SYGVKD. The part of the CDR3 DNA that was read is TGTGCCATCAGTGACAGGGGTGGAAACACC. Protein product: CAISDRGGNT. The whole CDR3 sequence is CAISDRGGNTIYF.

This clone was counted at least ten times. CDR3 bases read: TGCGCCAGCAGCCAAGAACTTTCCGGGGGC. This gives the protein CASSQELSGG. The entire CDR3 protein reads CASSQELSGGYTF. The V call is TRBV4-1, the J call TRBJ1-2; D is undetermined. The sequence runs out 3 residues before the end of the CDR3; the remainder is reconstructed from the germline J gene. CDR1 and CDR2 (germline): MGHRA, YSYEKL. The CDR3 loop spans 13 amino acids.

There are many counts of this clone. The CDR3 extends 3 residues past the end of the read, so its final part is completed from the germline J gene. This chain connects TRBV5-4 to TRBJ1-3, with unresolved D. The CDR3 length is 15 residues. In germline, CDR1 is SGHNT, CDR2 YYREEE (reference sequence). V gave up 1 base and J gave up 0 bases, with 8 bases separating them. The part of the CDR3 DNA that was read is TGTGCCAGCAGCTTGCGCCAAGGCTCTGGAAACACC. Translation gives CASSLRQGSGNT. In full, the CDR3 reads CASSLRQGSGNTIYF. Full variable domain (missing parts from reference TRBV5-4 and TRBJ1-3): ETGVTQSPTHLIKTRGQQVTLRCSSQSGHNTVSWYQQALGQGPQFIFQYYREEENGRGNFPPRFSGLQFPNYSSELNVNALELDDSALYLCASSLRQGSGNTIYFGEGSWLTVV.

The sample holds many counts of this clone. Read data end 3 residues before the CDR3 end; the end is taken from the germline J gene. The chain employs TRBV12-3 or TRBV12-4 and TRBJ1-1; a possible D gene is TRBD1 (5 bases). Between the trimmed V and J ends, which lost 2 bases and 1 base, there was a span of 8 bases. The CDR3 is 14 amino acids. The CDR3 DNA, read in part, is TGTGCCAGCAGTTTACCAGGACAGAACACTGAA. This translates into CASSLPGQNTE. The full-length CDR3 reads as CASSLPGQNTEAFF.

This clone was found many times. A junction boundary mismatches the germline segment, possibly from a read error. The CDR3 is cut off 3 residues early in the read; its end comes from the germline J gene. Other DNA sequences within the sample encode an identical CDR3. The rearrangement joins TRBV14 to TRBJ1-3; D perhaps matches TRBD1 (6 bases). This CDR3 comprises 14 residues. CDR1 SGHDN and CDR2 FVKESK come from the germline V gene. Partial CDR3 DNA: TGTGCCAGCAGTCACAGGGATTCTGGAAACACA. Translation gives CASSHRDSGNT. The CDR3 reads in full as CASSHRDSGNTIYF.

This clone was seen many times. Read coverage stops 3 residues before the CDR3 terminus; the germline J gene supplies the remainder. This chain links TRBV20-1 with TRBJ1-2, with D maybe TRBD1 (6 bases). The CDR3 has 17 residues. Germline CDR1 reads DFQATT; CDR2 reads SNEGSKA (reference sequence). V lost 4 bases and J 4 bases, leaving 25 bases between the germline ends. The CDR3 region is CSATEIPRGQFSYGYTF. The sequenced part of the CDR3 DNA is TGCAGTGCTACAGAAATCCCCAGGGGTCAATTCTCCTATGGC.